Listed here are 22 T cell receptor beta chains from one sample, sequenced in a study of blood T cell repertoires in COVID-19. Here immunoSEQ multiplex PCR was the method, and the copy in TCRdb shows in-frame clones only, minus some. In the table there are more than 85,000 clones, 75% to 95% of which are singletons. Sample: peripheral blood. The receptors stem from a man aged 18 to 30 with acute or convalescent COVID-19.

CDR3 protein: CASSFIQGVGTEAFF. Here the CDR3 DNA reads TGTGCCAGCAGCTTCATACAGGGGGTGGGCACTGAAGCTTTCTTT. The chain recombines TRBV5-8 with TRBJ1-1, with 8 bases matching TRBD1. Germline V lookup: CDR1 SGHTS, CDR2 YDEGEE. There are 15 residues in the CDR3. With 2 bases clipped from V and 4 bases from J, the junction kept 7 bases outside the gene matches.

This chain links TRBV5-4 with TRBJ1-1; TRBD1 is a possible D gene (5 bases). Germline CDR1 SGHNT, CDR2 YYREEE (reference sequence). With 1 base removed from V and 3 bases from J, the gap between germline ends came to 7 bases. The CDR3 sequence is 13 residues long. This CDR3 is CASSLTQDTEAFF. The CDR3 region has the DNA TGTGCCAGCAGCTTGACACAGGACACTGAAGCTTTCTTT.

This clone was detected once. This chain joins TRBV7-9 and TRBJ2-7, with TRBD1 as a possible D gene (6 bases). The CDR3 sequence is 11 residues long. From germline, CDR1 is SEHNR and CDR2 FQNEAQ (reference sequence). V shed 7 bases and J shed 6 bases, with 10 bases lying between them. CDR3 protein: CASNREGEQYF. In DNA, the CDR3 is TGTGCCAGCAACAGGGAAGGCGAGCAGTACTTC.

This sequence joins TRBV10-3 and TRBJ1-5, with 8 bases that match TRBD1. After removal of 0 bases from V and 5 bases from J, the junction contained 3 bases not matched to a gene. Per germline, CDR1 ENHRY and CDR2 SYGVKD. The CDR3 has 15 amino acids. CDR3 in DNA: TGTGCCATCAGTGAGTCTCTGGACAGGGATCAGCCCCAGCATTTT. Translating it yields CAISESLDRDQPQHF.

The chain combines TRBV6-6 with TRBJ2-7; no definite D call. There are 14 residues in the CDR3. V dropped 4 bases and J dropped 0 bases, with 10 bases sitting between them. Germline CDR1 is MNHNY and CDR2 is SVGAGI (reference sequence). CDR3 in DNA: TGTGCCAGCAGTTTCGAGCCCGTCTCCTACGAGCAGTACTTC. As protein: CASSFEPVSYEQYF.

The chain employs TRBV14 and TRBJ2-1, with D perhaps matching TRBD2 (5 bases). Trimming pared 2 bases from V and 4 bases from J, leaving 9 bases between. The CDR3 loop spans 14 amino acids. Germline V gene data show CDR1 as SGHDN and CDR2 as FVKESK. This CDR3 reads CASSQKRDYNEQFF. CDR3 coding DNA: TGTGCCAGCAGCCAAAAGAGGGATTACAATGAGCAGTTCTTC. Full variable domain (outside the CDR3, taken from reference TRBV14 and TRBJ2-1): EAGVTQFPSHSVIEKGQTVTLRCDPISGHDNLYWYRRVMGKEIKFLLHFVKESKQDESGMPNNRFLAERTGGTYSTLKVQPAELEDSGVYFCASSQKRDYNEQFFGPGTRLTVL.

V gene TRBV6-5 combines with J gene TRBJ1-3; no clear D gene. Trimming took off 7 bases at V and 2 bases at J, with 9 bases between the two ends. Germline V gene lookup returns CDR1 MNHEY and CDR2 SVGAGI. The CDR3 contains 13 residues. The CDR3 sequence: CASKTPTGNTIYF. The CDR3 DNA is TGTGCCAGCAAGACACCGACTGGAAACACCATATATTTT.

V gene TRBV18 combines with J gene TRBJ2-7, with 7 bases lining up with TRBD2. The junction had 4 bases not matched to a gene; V was cut back by 2 bases and J by 6 bases. CDR3 length equals 13 residues. The germline V gene has CDR1 KGHSH and CDR2 LQKENI. The CDR3 loop is CASSPGAGVEQYF. The CDR3 DNA reads TGTGCCAGCTCACCAGGCGCGGGGGTCGAGCAGTACTTC.

In nucleotides, the CDR3 is TGTGCCAGCAGCCCGCCGACAGTCAATCAGCCCCAGCATTTT. It translates to CASSPPTVNQPQHF. The chain uses TRBV7-9 and TRBJ1-5; possible D gene TRBD1, 5 bases. The CDR3 has 14 residues. Germline-derived CDR1 and CDR2 are SEHNR and FQNEAQ (reference sequence). V lost 5 bases and J 3 bases, leaving 11 bases between the germline ends.

This sequence joins TRBV10-1 and TRBJ2-1; the match to TRBD2 covers 10 bases. Germline trimming cut 2 bases from V and 4 bases from J; bases unmatched to any gene: 5. CDR3 length: 16 residues. CDR1 is WNHNN and CDR2 is SYGVQD in the germline V gene (reference sequence). The CDR3: CASSERPSGRYNEQFF. Here the CDR3 DNA reads TGCGCCAGCAGTGAGAGGCCTAGCGGGAGATACAATGAGCAGTTCTTC.

The chain is built from TRBV5-1 and TRBJ2-1; TRBD2 matches 9 bases. The CDR3 has 16 amino acids. V shed 7 bases and J 0 bases; nucleotides not matched to a gene: 8. Germline values: CDR1 SGHRS, CDR2 YFSETQ. CDR3 sequence reads: CASRDSGRTSYNEQFF. The CDR3 DNA reads as TGCGCCAGCCGAGATAGCGGGAGAACCTCCTACAATGAGCAGTTCTTC.

This clone has a single count. This chain uses TRBV25-1 with TRBJ1-1, with D possibly being TRBD1 (5 bases). This CDR3 spans 15 amino acids. Germline loops: CDR1 MGHDK, CDR2 SYGVNS. Between the trimmed V and J ends, which lost 6 bases and 4 bases, there was a span of 18 bases. Here the CDR3 DNA reads TGTGCCAGCAGCGCGGGACCCCGGGAGGGCACTGAAGCTTTCTTT. Residues: CASSAGPREGTEAFF.

The chain carries TRBV5-1 and TRBJ2-3; tentative D call: TRBD2 (5 bases). This CDR3 spans 14 amino acids. In germline, CDR1 is SGHRS, CDR2 YFSETQ. V lost 2 bases and J 2 bases, leaving 9 bases between the germline ends. CDR3 amino acids: CASSFNGVTDTQYF. The CDR3 DNA sequence: TGCGCCAGCAGCTTTAACGGGGTCACAGATACGCAGTATTTT.

The chain couples TRBV11-2 to TRBJ2-3, with 10 bases fitting TRBD2. Germline V gene sequence: CDR1 SGHAT, CDR2 FQNNGV. The CDR3 loop spans 19 amino acids. Trimming removed 1 base from V and 0 bases from J; junction bases left unmatched: 10. CDR3 region: CASSLGRLAGDPSTDTQYF. The CDR3 DNA is TGTGCCAGCAGCTTAGGTAGGCTAGCGGGGGACCCTAGCACAGATACGCAGTATTTT.

This sequence joins TRBV27 and TRBJ2-1; 10 bases agree with TRBD2. Germline assignment: CDR1 MNHEY and CDR2 SMNVEV (reference sequence). This CDR3 has 14 residues. The trim removed 5 bases at V and 3 bases at J, leaving 1 base unmatched. The CDR3 here is CASSLAGVYNEQFF. In DNA form, the CDR3 reads TGTGCCAGCAGTCTAGCGGGGGTCTACAATGAGCAGTTCTTC.

The chain uses TRBV19 and TRBJ2-1; the D gene is possibly TRBD2 (6 bases). Germline-derived CDR1 and CDR2 are LNHDA and SQIVND (reference sequence). This CDR3 comprises 14 residues. The germline V and J ends were trimmed by 3 bases and 10 bases, with 16 bases remaining between them. CDR3 nucleotides: TGTGCCAGTAGTATCCTCCCCGGGAGAAGAGAGCAGTTCTTC. This translates into CASSILPGRREQFF.

This chain connects TRBV9 to TRBJ2-7; weak D call: TRBD2 (6 bases). V was pared by 4 bases and J by 2 bases, with 13 bases between. CDR3 length: 14 residues. Looked up from germline, CDR1 is SGDLS and CDR2 is YYNGEE. Written as DNA, the CDR3 is TGTGCCAGCAGCCCCGCGGGACCGCCCTACGAGCAGTACTTC. Protein sequence: CASSPAGPPYEQYF. The variable domain in full, with the rest retrieved from reference TRBV9 and TRBJ2-7, is DSGVTQTPKHLITATGQRVTLRCSPRSGDLSVYWYQQSLDQGLQFLIQYYNGEERAKGNILERFSAQQFPDLHSELNLSSLELGDSALYFCASSPAGPPYEQYFGPGTRLTVT.

V usage is TRBV5-5 and J usage is TRBJ1-4; 12 nucleotides align to TRBD1. The CDR3 totals 16 residues. CDR1 SGHKS and CDR2 YYEKEE come from the germline V gene (reference sequence). V gave up 0 bases and J gave up 8 bases; unmatched junction bases: 5. CDR3 loop: CASSLAGGTGGEKLFF. In DNA, the CDR3 is TGTGCCAGCAGCTTGGCCGGTGGGACAGGGGGCGAAAAACTGTTTTTT.

The chain couples TRBV6-1 to TRBJ1-4, with 7 bases matching TRBD1. The germline CDR1 and CDR2 sequences are MNHNS and SASEGT. The CDR3 is made up of 16 amino acids. The V and J ends lost 0 bases and 5 bases, in that order; junction bases with no gene match: 6. The CDR3 DNA sequence: TGTGCCAGCAGTGAAGCGGGACGACAGGGCAATGAAAAACTGTTTTTT. Residues: CASSEAGRQGNEKLFF.

This clone was observed once. This chain uses TRBV11-2 with TRBJ2-1; 11 positions agree with TRBD1. The germline V gene encodes CDR1 SGHAT and CDR2 FQNNGV. The CDR3 totals 15 residues. The V gene end was trimmed by 5 bases and the J gene end by 9 bases; junction bases not matched to a gene: 9. The CDR3 DNA sequence: TGTGCCAGCAGCCGCGGACAGGGGGCAAGTGGTGAGCAGTTCTTC. Translating gives CASSRGQGASGEQFF.

This clone was seen just once. The rearrangement links TRBV5-4 to TRBJ1-2; 8 nucleotides agree with TRBD1. The CDR3 consists of 13 residues. V was clipped by 2 bases and J by 8 bases; unmatched bases: 5. Germline CDR1 and CDR2: SGHNT and YYREEE (reference sequence). The CDR3 DNA reads TGTGCCAGCAGCTTTTGGGCAGGGGGCGGCTACACCTTC. Translating it yields CASSFWAGGGYTF.

This chain links TRBV7-9 with TRBJ2-7, with TRBD1 matching over 8 bases. With V trimmed by 4 bases and J by 5 bases, 4 bases remained unmatched. This CDR3 has 13 residues. Per germline, CDR1 SEHNR and CDR2 FQNEAQ (reference sequence). CDR3 sequence (DNA): TGTGCCAGCAGCTCGGACAGGGACGACGAGCAGTACTTC. Translating it yields CASSSDRDDEQYF. The whole variable domain, remainder taken from reference TRBV7-9 and TRBJ2-7, is DTGVSQNPRHKITKRGQNVTFRCDPISEHNRLYWYRQTLGQGPEFLTYFQNEAQLEKSRLLSDRFSAERPKGSFSTLEIQRTEQGDSAMYLCASSSDRDDEQYFGPGTRLTVT.